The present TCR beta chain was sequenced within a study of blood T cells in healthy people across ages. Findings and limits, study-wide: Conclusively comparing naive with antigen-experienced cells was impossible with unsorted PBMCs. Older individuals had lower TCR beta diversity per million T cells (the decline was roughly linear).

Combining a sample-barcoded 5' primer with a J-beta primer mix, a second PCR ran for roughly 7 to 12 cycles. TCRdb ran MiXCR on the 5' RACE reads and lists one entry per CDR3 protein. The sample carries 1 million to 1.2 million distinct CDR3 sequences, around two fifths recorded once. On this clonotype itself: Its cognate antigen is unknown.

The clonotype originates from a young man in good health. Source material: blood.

The DNA for the CDR3 is TGCAGTGCTAGCAGGGGTACTGGGGCCAACGTCCTGACTTTC. This translates into CSASRGTGANVLTF. V and J are TRBV20-1 and TRBJ2-6; perhaps TRBD1 as D (6 bases). V was cut by 3 bases and J by 2 bases, with 8 bases left in between. Germline CDR1 is DFQATT and CDR2 is SNEGSKA (reference sequence). The CDR3 extends over 14 amino acids.